The following is a T cell receptor (beta chain) sequence with its context. Its antigen is not known. RNA and DNA were co-extracted from about 19-30 mg of unsorted bulk tissue. Primary liver carcinoma in the patients was surgically resected. Each sampled tumor had five separate regions taken from it. Constant-region priming of around 500 ng total RNA yielded TCR beta cDNA. Each TCR beta library was derived from three nested multiplex PCR rounds that employed slightly modified ARM-PCR. Amplification in the first two PCR rounds was performed using TRBV1-TRBV30 forward primers and a C-beta reverse primer for 10 cycles each. TCRdb re-derived calls from the multiplex PCR reads in MiXCR, one entry per CDR3 protein. There are 100,000 to 150,000 distinct CDR3 sequences in the sample; 55% to 75% occur only once, and 7.5% to 8.5% lies in the top ten. This record belongs to a study of tumor-infiltrating lymphocytes in primary liver carcinoma. Study background: Patients were men and women aged 30 to 69 years.

The CDR3 runs to 12 residues. V dropped 8 bases and J dropped 6 bases, with 11 bases sitting between them. Germline V gene sequence: CDR1 MDHEN, CDR2 SYDVKM. Overall study results and limits: Significantly greater top-250-clone fractions characterized tumors relative to blood (p = 0.039).

Sequenced material: liver tumor tissue from sampling region 3. Noted subset: tumor region T3, left-lateral pole. The TCR comes from a woman aged 55-69 years with primary liver carcinoma and hepatitis B virus infection. The chain couples TRBV28 to TRBJ2-1, with D possibly being TRBD2 (6 bases). In DNA form, the CDR3 reads TGTGCCAGCTGGCGGGACCTCAATGAGCAGTTCTTC. Amino acids: CASWRDLNEQFF.